The 30 T cell receptor beta chains below all came from one sample that was sequenced in a study of T-cell reconstitution after alpha-beta-depleted transplantation in children. As it was prepared, the TCRbeta library received unique molecular identifiers. TCRdb re-called the PCR reads with MiXCR, one entry per CDR3 protein. The sample holds approximately 240,000 distinct CDR3 sequences; roughly a tenth are singletons and the top ten take 28%. This sample comprised PBMCs, obtained before TCRalphabeta/CD19-depleted stem cell transplant. These receptors all come from a child under two years old with acute myeloid leukemia, due to receive a stem cell transplant.

This clonotype was recorded many times. The chain recombines TRBV27 with TRBJ2-7, with a tentative D call TRBD1 (6 bases). CDR1 and CDR2 (germline): MNHEY, SMNVEV (reference sequence). The CDR3 contains 14 residues. V was shortened by 0 bases and J by 2 bases, with 8 bases between the two germline ends. The CDR3 DNA sequence: TGTGCCAGCAGTTTATCGAACAGGGCCTACGAGCAGTACTTC. It yields the protein CASSLSNRAYEQYF.

The table lists this clonotype with many counts. The chain couples TRBV29-1 to TRBJ2-4; 7 bases map to TRBD2. The CDR3 sequence is 13 residues long. V shed 0 bases and J 8 bases; nucleotides not matched to a gene: 4. CDR1 is SQVTM and CDR2 is ANQGSEA in the germline V gene. The CDR3 nucleotides are TGCAGCGTTGAAGAAGGCGGGAGTGACATTCAGTACTTC. It specifies CSVEEGGSDIQYF.

In its sample, this clonotype was seen many times. The V gene is TRBV3-1, the J gene TRBJ2-2, with D possibly matching TRBD2 (6 bases). From germline, CDR1 is LGHDT and CDR2 YNNKEL (reference sequence). V gave up 2 bases and J gave up 1 base, with 11 bases separating them. This CDR3 is built from 16 residues. CDR3 coding DNA: TGTGCCAGCAGCCAAAACCCCGGGAGGAACACCGGGGAGCTGTTTTTT. Protein sequence: CASSQNPGRNTGELFF.

The sample holds many counts of this clonotype. The J gene is TRBJ2-1, the V gene TRBV7-6, with TRBD2 matching 7 bases. V was clipped by 0 bases and J by 3 bases; unmatched bases: 2. The CDR3 totals 15 residues. The V gene's germline CDR1 is SGHVS and CDR2 FNYEAQ. The CDR3 DNA is TGTGCCAGCAGCTTAGCAGGGACTAACTACAATGAGCAGTTCTTC. It specifies CASSLAGTNYNEQFF. The variable domain in full, with the rest retrieved from reference TRBV7-6 and TRBJ2-1, is GAGVSQSPRYKVTKRGQDVALRCDPISGHVSLYWYRQALGQGPEFLTYFNYEAQQDKSGLPNDRFSAERPEGSISTLTIQRTEQRDSAMYRCASSLAGTNYNEQFFGPGTRLTVL.

This clonotype is deemed medium-sized. The chain has TRBV10-3 and TRBJ2-7; a possible D gene is TRBD2 (6 bases). The CDR3 length is 16 residues. Germline V gene sequence: CDR1 ENHRY, CDR2 SYGVKD. Trimming shortened V by 6 bases and J by 0 bases, and 18 bases separated the two germline ends. CDR3 protein: CAIRFSNGGGSYEQYF. CDR3 DNA: TGTGCCATCAGATTCAGCAACGGGGGAGGCTCCTACGAGCAGTACTTC.

The chain carries TRBV19 and TRBJ2-1; tentatively, D is TRBD1 or TRBD2 (5 bases each). Trimming removed 3 bases at V and 0 bases at J, with 24 bases between. CDR1 and CDR2 from the germline V gene are LNHDA and SQIVND (reference sequence). There are 20 residues in the CDR3. CDR3 sequence: CASSIVPRDANRGSYNEQFF. CDR3 bases: TGTGCCAGTAGTATCGTCCCCCGGGACGCCAATCGAGGCTCCTACAATGAGCAGTTCTTC.

This clonotype was detected many times. The chain has TRBV4-1 and TRBJ1-2; no firm D call. Germline V gene sequence: CDR1 MGHRA, CDR2 YSYEKL. The CDR3 consists of 15 residues. The V end was cut by 0 bases, the J end by 4 bases, with 12 bases between. CDR3: CASSQEETAPYGYTF. The CDR3 nucleotides are TGCGCCAGCAGCCAAGAGGAGACTGCACCCTATGGCTACACCTTC.

This clonotype was observed many times. The gene calls are TRBV20-1 and TRBJ1-1, with a possible D match to TRBD1 (5 bases). The CDR3 spans 14 residues. V was cut by 0 bases and J by 3 bases, with 11 bases left in between. Germline V lookup: CDR1 DFQATT, CDR2 SNEGSKA (reference sequence). CDR3 in DNA: TGCAGTGCTAGAGAAATTCTCAGGGACACTGAAGCTTTCTTT. It codes for CSAREILRDTEAFF.

This clonotype was picked up many times. The chain is built from TRBV7-8 and TRBJ2-5; D is possibly TRBD1 (7 bases). CDR1 and CDR2 from the germline V gene are SGHVS and FQNEAQ. The CDR3 length is 16 residues. V was shortened by 5 bases and J by 1 base, with 17 bases between the two germline ends. CDR3 in amino acids: CASSPAGTAFQETQYF. In nucleotides, the CDR3 is TGTGCCAGCAGCCCGGCGGGGACAGCGTTCCAAGAGACCCAGTACTTC.

This clonotype was recorded a few times. The rearrangement links TRBV7-2 to TRBJ1-1, with D perhaps matching TRBD1 (5 bases). This CDR3 comprises 17 residues. CDR1 and CDR2 (germline): SGHTA, FQGNSA. With 1 base removed from V and 0 bases from J, the gap between germline ends came to 15 bases. The CDR3 bases are TGTGCCAGCAGCTTAGGACCCCGACAGATCTTGAACACTGAAGCTTTCTTT. Translation: CASSLGPRQILNTEAFF.

This clonotype was seen at least ten times. The V and J genes are TRBV2 and TRBJ2-1; the D gene is possibly TRBD2 (6 bases). Germline CDR1 is SNHLY and CDR2 is FYNNEI. The CDR3 loop spans 15 amino acids. V lost 3 bases and J lost 2, with 11 bases in between. The CDR3 sequence is CASSDPSDTYNEQFF. CDR3 bases: TGTGCCAGCAGTGACCCTAGCGACACCTACAATGAGCAGTTCTTC.

The chain recombines TRBV28 with TRBJ2-3, with a possible D match to TRBD1 (5 bases). The germline CDR1 and CDR2 sequences are MDHEN and SYDVKM. V was cut by 3 bases and J by 0 bases, with 16 bases left in between. There are 17 residues in the CDR3. In DNA form, the CDR3 reads TGTGCCAGCAGTTTCTTATCGGGCAGGGTTAGCACAGATACGCAGTATTTT. This gives the protein CASSFLSGRVSTDTQYF. The full variable domain, in which reference TRBV28 and TRBJ2-3 provide the parts outside the CDR3, is DVKVTQSSRYLVKRTGEKVFLECVQDMDHENMFWYRQDPGLGLRLIYFSYDVKMKEKGDIPEGYSVSREKKERFSLILESASTNQTSMYLCASSFLSGRVSTDTQYFGPGTRLTVL.

This clonotype was seen a few times. This chain links TRBV7-2 with TRBJ2-3; D unresolved. The germline V gene encodes CDR1 SGHTA and CDR2 FQGNSA. The CDR3 extends over 13 amino acids. Trimming removed 4 bases at V and 6 bases at J, with 11 bases between. The CDR3 here is CASSSSPGDTQYF. The CDR3 bases are TGTGCCAGCAGCTCCAGCCCCGGGGATACGCAGTATTTT.

The sample holds many counts of this clonotype. V usage is TRBV12-3 or TRBV12-4 and J usage is TRBJ2-2; TRBD2 is a possible D gene (5 bases). The CDR3 totals 16 residues. V dropped 3 bases and J dropped 4 bases, with 15 bases sitting between them. This chain's CDR3 is CASSFLSPGFTGELFF. CDR3 nucleotide sequence: TGTGCCAGCAGTTTCCTCAGTCCGGGATTCACCGGGGAGCTGTTTTTT.

The chain has TRBV6-6 and TRBJ2-7; weak D call: TRBD2 (6 bases). This CDR3 has 13 amino acids. Germline values: CDR1 MNHNY, CDR2 SVGAGI (reference sequence). V lost 7 bases and J lost 2, with 12 bases in between. This CDR3 reads CASTTPGAYEQYF. DNA for the CDR3: TGTGCCAGCACCACCCCGGGGGCCTACGAGCAGTACTTC.

The chain joins TRBV23-1 to TRBJ2-6; D remains ambiguous. TRBV23-1 counts as an open reading frame of uncertain function. Trimming removed 2 bases at V and 0 bases at J, with 8 bases between. This CDR3 is built from 16 residues. This CDR3 reads CASSQQVPSGANVLTF. As DNA, the CDR3 is TGCGCCAGCAGTCAACAGGTTCCCTCTGGGGCCAACGTCCTGACTTTC.

At least ten counts were recorded for this clonotype. In DNA form, the CDR3 reads TGTGCCAGCAGCCACTACGGGACCTACAATGAGCAGTTCTTC. Translating it yields CASSHYGTYNEQFF. The rearrangement uses TRBV25-1 and TRBJ2-1; possible D gene TRBD2, 5 bases. This CDR3 is 14 amino acids long. The germline CDR1 and CDR2 sequences are MGHDK and SYGVNS. V shed 6 bases and J shed 2 bases, with 11 bases lying between them.

This clonotype was picked up many times. The chain employs TRBV15 and TRBJ1-1, with TRBD1 matching 7 bases. CDR1 and CDR2 from the germline V gene are LNHNV and YYDKDF (reference sequence). V was pared by 0 bases and J by 5 bases, with 3 bases of the junction left unmatched. The CDR3 totals 14 residues. This CDR3 is CATSRDRGQTEAFF. DNA of the CDR3: TGTGCCACCAGCAGAGATAGGGGGCAGACTGAAGCTTTCTTT.

This clonotype was found many times. V usage is TRBV12-3 or TRBV12-4 and J usage is TRBJ2-7; 9 bases map to TRBD2. The CDR3 extends over 15 amino acids. J lost 0 bases, V lost 7 bases, and 7 bases had no gene match. The CDR3: CASKVEREVSYEQYF. In nucleotides, the CDR3 is TGTGCCAGCAAGGTGGAGCGGGAGGTCTCCTACGAGCAGTACTTC.

This clonotype showed up many times. V gene TRBV6-5 combines with J gene TRBJ2-2, with TRBD2 as a possible D gene (5 bases). In germline, CDR1 is MNHEY, CDR2 SVGAGI. V was clipped by 5 bases and J by 4 bases, with 11 bases between them. The CDR3 runs 14 residues. CDR3 sequence reads: CASSILVGTGELFF. In nucleotides, the CDR3 is TGTGCCAGCAGTATACTAGTTGGCACCGGGGAGCTGTTTTTT.

This clonotype was counted at least ten times. The chain has TRBV5-1 and TRBJ2-2; D is ambiguous. Germline V gives CDR1 SGHRS, CDR2 YFSETQ. V lost 5 bases, J lost 3 bases, and 11 bases lay in between. The CDR3 consists of 14 residues. This CDR3 is CASSLRADTGELFF. In DNA, the CDR3 is TGCGCCAGCAGTCTTAGGGCCGACACCGGGGAGCTGTTTTTT.

This clonotype has at least ten counts. V is TRBV28 and J is TRBJ1-6, with TRBD1 identical over 8 bases. V trimming: 6 bases; J trimming: 9 bases; junction bases outside the gene matches: 13. The CDR3 sequence is 16 residues long. Germline V gene sequence: CDR1 MDHEN, CDR2 SYDVKM. CDR3 amino acids: CASRTPGQGFASPLHF. In nucleotides, the CDR3 is TGTGCCAGCAGAACCCCCGGACAGGGTTTCGCTTCACCCCTCCACTTT.

In this sample, this clonotype turned up many times. This chain uses TRBV20-1 with TRBJ2-7, with a weak D call TRBD2 (5 bases). V gave up 6 bases and J gave up 0 bases, with 9 bases separating them. CDR3 size: 12 residues. CDR1 DFQATT and CDR2 SNEGSKA come from the germline V gene (reference sequence). CDR3 loop: CSASEGSYEQYF. The CDR3 bases are TGCAGTGCATCCGAGGGCTCCTACGAGCAGTACTTC.

There are many counts of this clonotype. The rearrangement links TRBV5-1 to TRBJ1-2; weak D call: TRBD1 (6 bases). Germline V gene data show CDR1 as SGHRS and CDR2 as YFSETQ. CDR3 size: 13 residues. With 4 bases removed from V and 4 bases from J, the gap between germline ends came to 11 bases. CDR3 sequence (DNA): TGCGCCAGCAGCCGGGACAACCGCTATGGCTACACCTTC. This gives the protein CASSRDNRYGYTF.

This sequence joins TRBV6-4 and TRBJ2-1; 8 bases agree with TRBD2. Looked up from germline, CDR1 is MRHNA and CDR2 is SNTAGT. The V segment lost 5 bases and the J segment 8 bases; nucleotides outside the gene matches: 8. The CDR3 contains 14 residues. The CDR3 reads CASSRLAPADEQFF. The CDR3 nucleotides are TGTGCCAGCAGTAGACTAGCGCCAGCGGATGAGCAGTTCTTC.

This clonotype was detected ten times or more. The rearrangement links TRBV19 to TRBJ2-2; the D is unclear. CDR1 and CDR2 (germline): LNHDA, SQIVND (reference sequence). Trimming stripped 8 bases from V and 0 bases from J, with 13 bases between. The CDR3 has 15 amino acids. This chain's CDR3 is CASGSLYSNTGELFF. CDR3 DNA sequence: TGTGCCAGTGGTAGTCTTTACTCGAACACCGGGGAGCTGTTTTTT.

The chain employs TRBV5-2 and TRBJ2-1; TRBD1, the D gene given by the table, was not confirmed from the DNA. TRBV5-2 is flagged as a pseudogene. CDR3 size: 15 residues. CDR3 residues: CASNHQGQALNEQFF. The CDR3 bases are TGTGCCAGCAATCATCAGGGGCAGGCCCTGAATGAGCAGTTCTTC.

The sample holds one count of this clonotype. Possible read error: a much larger clone is one base away. V and J are TRBV5-1 and TRBJ2-7, with 12 positions matching TRBD2. The CDR3 has 14 amino acids. CDR1 is SGHRS, CDR2 YFSETQ, per germline. The CDR3 sequence is CVSTLAGGPGEQYF. CDR3 sequence (DNA): TGCGTCAGCACCCTAGCGGGAGGGCCTGGAGAGCAGTACTTC.

This clonotype has ten or more counts. This sequence joins TRBV12-3 or TRBV12-4 and TRBJ2-7, with 11 bases aligning to TRBD2. Trimming at V came to 11 bases and at J to 4 bases, leaving 4 bases not matched to a gene. The CDR3 covers 12 residues. The CDR3 bases are TGTGCCTCCAGACTAGCGGGGTACGAGCAGTACTTC. Protein sequence: CASRLAGYEQYF.

This clonotype appeared many times. DNA of the CDR3: TGCGCCAGCAGCTCCGGACAGGGCACTGAAGCTTTCTTT. Its translation is CASSSGQGTEAFF. The rearrangement uses TRBV5-1 and TRBJ1-1; 8 nucleotides match TRBD1. The trim removed 3 bases at V and 4 bases at J, leaving 2 bases unmatched. Per germline, CDR1 SGHRS and CDR2 YFSETQ. This CDR3 contains 13 residues.